This T cell receptor (beta chain) was recovered during a study of T cells in Graves' hyperthyroidism and ophthalmopathy. In the ophthalmopathy cohort, Clinical Activity Score was at least 3, NOSPECS grade at least 4, and duration under 3 months. The CDR3 regions of TCR beta were amplified from RNA transcripts. With the HTBI primer set, the TCR CDR3 went through a first round of RT-PCR. Each CDR3 protein is one row after TCRdb ran MiXCR on the multiplex PCR reads. The sample consists of about 500,000 distinct CDR3 sequences, 17% of them appearing once. Regarding this clonotype: The antigen remains unidentified.

Study-wide points: The model predicted ophthalmopathy a median around 6 months before onset. Through a model of 13 V-J features, ophthalmopathy was separated from stable hyperthyroidism. Blood also carried most thyroid clonotypes expanded above 0.001.

Trimming removed 5 bases from V and 5 bases from J; junction bases left unmatched: 11. The CDR3 length is 16 residues. Germline CDR1 and CDR2: LNHDA and SQIVND (reference sequence). Sequenced material: blood. This chain joins TRBV19 and TRBJ2-1, with 8 bases matching TRBD2. The origin of this receptor is a young woman with Graves' ophthalmopathy. The CDR3 reads CASSRGTAGGHNEQFF. Here the CDR3 DNA reads TGTGCCAGTAGTCGCGGCACCGCGGGAGGACACAATGAGCAGTTCTTC.